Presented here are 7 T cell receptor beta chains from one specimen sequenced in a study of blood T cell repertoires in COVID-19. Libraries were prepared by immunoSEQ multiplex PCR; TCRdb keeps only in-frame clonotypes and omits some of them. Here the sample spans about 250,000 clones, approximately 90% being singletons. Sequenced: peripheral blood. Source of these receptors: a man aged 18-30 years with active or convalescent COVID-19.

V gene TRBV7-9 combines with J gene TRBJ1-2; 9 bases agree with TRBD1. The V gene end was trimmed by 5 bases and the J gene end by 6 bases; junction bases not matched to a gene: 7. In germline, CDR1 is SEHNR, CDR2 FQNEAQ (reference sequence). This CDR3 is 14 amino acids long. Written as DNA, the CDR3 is TGTGCCAGCAGCGACCCGGGACAGGGAGATGGCTACACCTTC. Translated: CASSDPGQGDGYTF.

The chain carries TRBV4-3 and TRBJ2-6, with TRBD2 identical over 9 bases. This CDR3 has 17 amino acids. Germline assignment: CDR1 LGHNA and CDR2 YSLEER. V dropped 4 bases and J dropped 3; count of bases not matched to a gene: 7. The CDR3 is CASSPEIAGVGANVLTF. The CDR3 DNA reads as TGCGCCAGCAGCCCAGAGATAGCGGGAGTTGGGGCCAACGTCCTGACTTTC.

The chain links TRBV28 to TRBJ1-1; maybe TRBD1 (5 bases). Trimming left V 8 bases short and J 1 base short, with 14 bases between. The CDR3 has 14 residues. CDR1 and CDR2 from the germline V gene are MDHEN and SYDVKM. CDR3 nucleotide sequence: TGTGCCAGCGGTACGACAGTATCGAACACTGAAGCTTTCTTT. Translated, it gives CASGTTVSNTEAFF.

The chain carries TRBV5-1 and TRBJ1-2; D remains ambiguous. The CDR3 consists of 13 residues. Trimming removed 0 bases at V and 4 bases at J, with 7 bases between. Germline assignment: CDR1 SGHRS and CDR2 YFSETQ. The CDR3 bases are TGCGCCAGCAGCTTGGCAGACTCCTATGGCTACACCTTC. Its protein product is CASSLADSYGYTF.

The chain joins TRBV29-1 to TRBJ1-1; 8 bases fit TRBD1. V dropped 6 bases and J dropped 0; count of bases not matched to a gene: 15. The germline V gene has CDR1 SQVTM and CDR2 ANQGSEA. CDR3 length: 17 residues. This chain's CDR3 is CSVEKRDRSLMNTEAFF. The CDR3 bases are TGCAGCGTCGAGAAACGGGACAGGAGCCTTATGAACACTGAAGCTTTCTTT.

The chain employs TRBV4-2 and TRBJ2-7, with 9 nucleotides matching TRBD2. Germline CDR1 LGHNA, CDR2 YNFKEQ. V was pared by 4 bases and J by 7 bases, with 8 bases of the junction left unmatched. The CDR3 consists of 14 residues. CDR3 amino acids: CASSLTSGSWEQYF. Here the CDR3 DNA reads TGTGCCAGCAGCCTGACTAGCGGATCGTGGGAGCAGTACTTC.

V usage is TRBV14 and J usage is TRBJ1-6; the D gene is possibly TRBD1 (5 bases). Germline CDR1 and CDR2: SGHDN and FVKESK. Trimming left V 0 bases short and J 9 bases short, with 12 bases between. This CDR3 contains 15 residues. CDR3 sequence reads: CASSQDLGGISPLHF. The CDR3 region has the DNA TGTGCCAGCAGCCAAGATTTGGGGGGTATTTCACCCCTCCACTTT.